This TCR beta chain was recorded in a study of regulatory T cells in long-lasting Graves disease. Arm-PCR of CDR3 regions and iRepertoire HTBI primers were the basis on which TCR beta libraries were built. TCRdb called the multiplex PCR reads again in MiXCR, with one record for every CDR3 protein. The sample includes 200,000 to 250,000 distinct CDR3 sequences, over 20% of them seen just once. The CDR3 extends over 15 amino acids. Germline V gene sequence: CDR1 SGHTA, CDR2 FQGTGA. Trimming shortened V by 4 bases and J by 0 bases, and 10 bases separated the two germline ends. This clonotype was observed at least ten times. The time point is: newly diagnosed GD, antithyroid drugs for less than 3 months. After RNA was extracted from PBMCs, the TCR library was made from it.

The receptor comes from a female donor with Graves disease. The material was peripheral blood mononuclear cells (PBMCs), obtained at new diagnosis, from a patient treated with antithyroid drugs. The chain recombines TRBV7-3 with TRBJ2-1; D possibly corresponds to TRBD2 (6 bases). CDR3 sequence reads: CASSSTAGSYNEQFF. CDR3 DNA sequence: TGTGCCAGCAGCTCCACAGCGGGCTCCTACAATGAGCAGTTCTTC.